The clone carrying this T cell receptor (beta chain) came up once. Its specificity is unknown. The PCR made use of 60 Vbeta and 13 Jbeta primers. Repertoires were generated with immunoSEQ multiplex PCR, while TCRdb's copy carries only in-frame clones and drops some. The table includes 90,000 to 110,000 clones, 76% detected once. This sample stems from a study of cytomegalovirus exposure and HLA in healthy donors. With 5 bases removed from V and 0 bases from J, the gap between germline ends came to 14 bases. In germline, CDR1 is SQVTM, CDR2 ANQGSEA. The CDR3 is 15 amino acids. Study observations and caveats: Usually a TCR sequence was rare, but some public TCRs were found in many donors. HLA restriction was apparent for most CMV-associated TCR beta chains in a later analysis. Only CMV serostatus was available as immune exposure information. The authors judged a highly shared variant cluster likely a sequencing artifact.

The rearrangement links TRBV29-1 to TRBJ1-3, with a weak D call TRBD1 (6 bases). The receptor's source is a woman aged 45-60 years in good health and CMV-seropositive. The sample comprised PBMCs. CDR3: CSVLAGANSGNTIYF. The CDR3 bases are TGCAGCGTTTTGGCAGGGGCCAACTCTGGAAACACCATATATTTT.